The 4 T cell receptor beta chains listed next were all sequenced from one sample in a study of blood T cell repertoires in COVID-19. The table came from immunoSEQ multiplex PCR; TCRdb's copy has only in-frame clones and leaves some out. The repertoire holds 300,000 to 350,000 clones, with about 87% as singletons. Material: PBMCs or T cells enriched from blood (not recorded which). The receptors come from a man aged 25 to 45 who had recovered from COVID-19.

This chain joins TRBV18 and TRBJ2-3; tentatively, D is TRBD2 (5 bases). This CDR3 region has 14 residues. Germline V gives CDR1 KGHSH, CDR2 LQKENI. V shed 2 bases and J shed 0 bases, with 6 bases lying between them. CDR3 sequence (DNA): TGTGCCAGCTCACCAGGGGAGAGCACAGATACGCAGTATTTT. Translation: CASSPGESTDTQYF.

CDR3 residues: CASSIGGKAGANVLTF. DNA of the CDR3: TGTGCCAGTAGTATTGGGGGGAAGGCTGGGGCCAACGTCCTGACTTTC. The J gene is TRBJ2-6, the V gene TRBV19; weak D call: TRBD2 (6 bases). The CDR3 is 16 amino acids. V was pared by 3 bases and J by 2 bases, with 11 bases between. The germline CDR1 and CDR2 sequences are LNHDA and SQIVND (reference sequence).

This sequence joins TRBV7-9 and TRBJ1-4; TRBD1 agrees at 9 bases. This CDR3 is 15 amino acids long. Per the germline V gene, CDR1 is SEHNR and CDR2 is FQNEAQ (reference sequence). V lost 5 bases, J lost 3 bases, and 4 bases stayed unmatched. CDR3: CASSPWTGANEKLFF. The CDR3 DNA follows: TGTGCCAGCAGCCCATGGACAGGGGCTAATGAAAAACTGTTTTTT.

The rearrangement uses TRBV4-1 and TRBJ1-2, with D possibly being TRBD1 (5 bases). This CDR3 region has 14 residues. The germline V gene has CDR1 MGHRA and CDR2 YSYEKL. The V end was cut by 4 bases, the J end by 2 bases, with 11 bases between. CDR3 sequence: CASSPRQNNYGYTF. The CDR3 nucleotides read TGCGCCAGCAGCCCCCGACAGAACAACTATGGCTACACCTTC.